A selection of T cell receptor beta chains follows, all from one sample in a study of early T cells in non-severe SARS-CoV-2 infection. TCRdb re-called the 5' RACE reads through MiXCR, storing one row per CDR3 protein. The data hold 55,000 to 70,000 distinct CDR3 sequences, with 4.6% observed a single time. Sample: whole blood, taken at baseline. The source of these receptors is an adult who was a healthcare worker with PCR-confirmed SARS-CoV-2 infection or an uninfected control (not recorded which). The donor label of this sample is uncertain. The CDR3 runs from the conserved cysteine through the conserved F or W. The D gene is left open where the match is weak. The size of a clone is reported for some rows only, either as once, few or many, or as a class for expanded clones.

TGTGCCAGCTCACCAGGGACTAGCGCTGAGACCCAGTACTTC | CASSPGTSAETQYF | - | TRBJ2-5 | TRBV18 | TRBD2
TGTGCCAGCAGCAAAGGGCGGCCAGGGAGAAAAACTGAAGCTTTCTTT | CASSKGRPGRKTEAFF | - | TRBJ1-1 | TRBV21-1 | -
TGTGCCAGCAGCTTAAGGGTAATTCAGCAGTACTTC | CASSLRVIQQYF | many | TRBJ2-7 | TRBV11-2 | -
TGTGCCAGCAAAGGCGGATCCTACGAGCAGTACTTC | CASKGGSYEQYF | - | TRBJ2-7 | TRBV25-1 | -
TGCAGTGCTAGACCCACGAGGACTAGCGGTCTTCGGGGGGAGCTGTTTTTT | CSARPTRTSGLRGELFF | many | TRBJ2-2 | TRBV20-1 | TRBD2
TGTGCCAGTAGTATCGACAGGGGCGGGGGAGAGACCCAGTACTTC | CASSIDRGGGETQYF | - | TRBJ2-5 | TRBV19 | -
TGTGCCAGCAGTATCGGGATGAACACTGAAGCTTTCTTT | CASSIGMNTEAFF | few | TRBJ1-1 | TRBV27 | -
TGTGCCAGCTCACCACGGGAGGGGTACGCCGGAGGGGAGCAGTACTTC | CASSPREGYAGGEQYF | many | TRBJ2-7 | TRBV18 | TRBD2
TGCGCCAGCAGCTTGGGTAACGGCCTGGTCGAGCAGTACTTC | CASSLGNGLVEQYF | - | TRBJ2-7 | TRBV5-1 | -
TGTGCCACCGGGGTGAGCACAGATACGCAGTATTTT | CATGVSTDTQYF | few | TRBJ2-3 | TRBV7-2 | -
TGTGCCAGCTGCTTGAAACGGGACCGGCACCAAGAGACCCAGTACTTC | CASCLKRDRHQETQYF | - | TRBJ2-5 | TRBV27 | -
TGTGCCAGCTCACCGGAACGAAGGGAATGGGAGACCCAGTACTTC | CASSPERREWETQYF | - | TRBJ2-5 | TRBV18 | -
TGCGCCAGCAGCCATGACGACAGGGGGGCTAACTATGGCTACACCTTC | CASSHDDRGANYGYTF | - | TRBJ1-2 | TRBV4-1 | TRBD1
TGTGCCAGCAGCTTAGGTTATTGGAGGGGGAACGAAAACATTCAGTACTTC | CASSLGYWRGNENIQYF | few | TRBJ2-4 | TRBV7-9 | -
TGTGCCAGCAGTTTAGGGACAGGGCCCTACGAGCAGTACTTC | CASSLGTGPYEQYF | few | TRBJ2-7 | TRBV27 | TRBD1
TGTGCCAGCAGTTCGCCTGGAGTCCTCGGGGATGGCTACACCTTC | CASSSPGVLGDGYTF | - | TRBJ1-2 | TRBV28 | -
TGTGCCAGCAGCTCCCCGCGGACGGACAGCCCTATTACAACGCAGTATTTT | CASSSPRTDSPITTQYF | few | TRBJ2-3 | TRBV5-5 | -
TGCAGCGCCCGGCTGGGGGCTTATTCACCCCTCCACTTT | CSARLGAYSPLHF | few | TRBJ1-6 | TRBV29-1 | -
TGTGCCAGCAGCTTGGGGGGGACAGAAGAGACCCAGTACTTC | CASSLGGTEETQYF | many | TRBJ2-5 | TRBV5-5 | TRBD1
TGTGCCAGCTCACCTAAGAACACTGAAGCTTTCTTT | CASSPKNTEAFF | many | TRBJ1-1 | TRBV18 | -
TGTGCCAGTAGGGACAGGGGCTTCATAACCTACAATGAGCAGTTCTTC | CASRDRGFITYNEQFF | many | TRBJ2-1 | TRBV19 | TRBD1
TGTGCCAGCAGTTTAGAGGGCCCGAACACTGAAGCTTTCTTT | CASSLEGPNTEAFF | many | TRBJ1-1 | TRBV12-3/TRBV12-4 | -
TGTGCCAGCAGTGAACGGGAAGTATGGCCCCAGCATTTT | CASSEREVWPQHF | many | TRBJ1-5 | TRBV6-1 | -
TGTGCCAGCAGCTCGTATGAGTTGGGCAGGGTCTTC | CASSSYELGRVF | many | TRBJ2-7 | TRBV7-9 | -
TGTGCCAGCAAATTCAGGGCGGAAGGGAACACTGAAGCTTTCTTT | CASKFRAEGNTEAFF | - | TRBJ1-1 | TRBV3-1 | -
TGTGCCTGGGCCAGGGGCTCAGGCAATCAGCCCCAGCATTTT | CAWARGSGNQPQHF | - | TRBJ1-5 | TRBV30 | -
TGTGCCAGCAGCGTAGGGACAGGGCAGAGGATCTCCGGGGAGCTGTTTTTT | CASSVGTGQRISGELFF | - | TRBJ2-2 | TRBV12-3/TRBV12-4 | TRBD1
TGTGCCAGTACCATGGTGTGGGGTGTTAATCAGCCCCAGCATTTT | CASTMVWGVNQPQHF | - | TRBJ1-5 | TRBV19 | -
TGCGCCAGCAGCTTGAACAGCGGGCCGGGGGCCAACGTCCTGACTTTC | CASSLNSGPGANVLTF | many | TRBJ2-6 | TRBV5-1 | -
TGCAGTGCTAGAGCCATCGGCTTTGATAATTCACCCCTCCACTTT | CSARAIGFDNSPLHF | many | TRBJ1-6 | TRBV20-1 | -
TGTGCCAGCAGTGTCAACAGGGGAGATACCGGGGAGCTGTTTTTT | CASSVNRGDTGELFF | - | TRBJ2-2 | TRBV2 | TRBD1
TGTGCCAGCAGCCCTCCGCCGAGGGGGATCTCCCACGAGCAGTACTTC | CASSPPPRGISHEQYF | few | TRBJ2-7 | TRBV7-9 | -
TGTGCCAGCAGCTTAGAGCTGGGAGTAGGGGCAGGCTACACCTTC | CASSLELGVGAGYTF | - | TRBJ1-2 | TRBV7-9 | -
TGTGCCAGCAGCTTAGTAGGACAGACCGGGGAGCTGTTTTTT | CASSLVGQTGELFF | many | TRBJ2-2 | TRBV11-2 | -
TGTGCCAGCAGCTACGACAGGGGGGCCGGGGAGCTGTTTTTT | CASSYDRGAGELFF | - | TRBJ2-2 | TRBV7-2 | TRBD1
TGTGCCAGCAGCCCGCATTTGGTTGGGGACACTGAAGCTTTCTTT | CASSPHLVGDTEAFF | - | TRBJ1-1 | TRBV3-1 | -
TGTGCCAGCAGTGAACTCCGACTAGCGGGGGTGGAGACCCAGTACTTC | CASSELRLAGVETQYF | few | TRBJ2-5 | TRBV2 | TRBD2
TGTGCCAGCAGCCTCAGAGGGGGACAGGGGAATCCTAACTATGGCTACACCTTC | CASSLRGGQGNPNYGYTF | - | TRBJ1-2 | TRBV11-2 | TRBD1
TGTGCCAGCAGTGAAGAGACCCAGTACTTC | CASSEETQYF | - | TRBJ2-5 | TRBV28 | -
TGTGCCAGCAGTTACTCGGGGACAGGGGTAGCTTTCTTT | CASSYSGTGVAFF | - | TRBJ1-1 | TRBV6-5 | TRBD1
TGCGCCAGCACCCCTCACGGGCAGGGGGTCGGCGAGCAGTACTTC | CASTPHGQGVGEQYF | many | TRBJ2-7 | TRBV5-1 | TRBD1
TGCAGTGCTATCGACGTGAGACCCCCGAACACCGGGGAGCTGTTTTTT | CSAIDVRPPNTGELFF | many | TRBJ2-2 | TRBV20-1 | -